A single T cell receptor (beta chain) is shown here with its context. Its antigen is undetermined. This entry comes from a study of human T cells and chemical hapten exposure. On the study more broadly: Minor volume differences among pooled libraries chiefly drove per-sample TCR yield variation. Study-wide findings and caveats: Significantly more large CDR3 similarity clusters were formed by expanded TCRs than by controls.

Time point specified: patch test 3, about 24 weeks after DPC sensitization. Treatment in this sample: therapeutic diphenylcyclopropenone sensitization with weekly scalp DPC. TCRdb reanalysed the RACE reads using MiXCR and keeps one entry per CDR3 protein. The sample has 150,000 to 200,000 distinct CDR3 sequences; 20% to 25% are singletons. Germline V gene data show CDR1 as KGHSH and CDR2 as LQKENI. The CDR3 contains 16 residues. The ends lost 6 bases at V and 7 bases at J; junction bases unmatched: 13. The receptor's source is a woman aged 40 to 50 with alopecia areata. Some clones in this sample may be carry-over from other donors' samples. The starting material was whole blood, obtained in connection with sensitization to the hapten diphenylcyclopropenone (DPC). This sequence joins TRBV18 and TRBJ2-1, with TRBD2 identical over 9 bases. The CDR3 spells CASSSVGAGGRNEQFF. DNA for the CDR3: TGTGCCAGCTCCTCCGTAGGAGCGGGAGGCCGGAATGAGCAGTTCTTC.